These 9 T cell receptor beta chains were sequenced from one sample in a study of T cells in women clearing cervical HPV infection (dated by TCRdb to the late 2010s). The library was built by means of the immunoSEQ multiplex PCR assay. Imported from immuneACCESS, the table was reduced by TCRdb to in-frame sequences with V and J called. These copies leave out some clones; in studies compared against another copy, an unresolved V gene accounts for under half, and the cause of the remainder is not known. This sample's table lists more than 30,000 clones. Around 20% of the sample is held by the ten biggest clonotypes. The sequenced material came from blood buffy coat. The origin of the receptors is a woman between 18 and 69 years old with a cervical HPV16 infection that either progressed to CIN3+ or cleared (not recorded which).

Regarding this clone: The read ends 3 residues shy of where the CDR3 ends; the end is completed using the germline J gene. The rearrangement joins TRBV5-1 to TRBJ1-1; D might be TRBD1 (5 bases). Germline V CDR1 and CDR2: SGHRS, YFSETQ. This CDR3 has 13 amino acids. V lost 2 bases and J lost 2, with 7 bases in between. CDR3 bases read: TGCGCCAGCAGCTTAGACAGCAACACTGAA. Translating it yields CASSLDSNTE. The full CDR3 sequence reads CASSLDSNTEAFF. Filled out from reference TRBV5-1 and TRBJ1-1, the complete variable domain reads KAGVTQTPRYLIKTRGQQVTLSCSPISGHRSVSWYQQTPGQGLQFLFEYFSETQRNKGNFPGRFSGRQFSNSRSEMNVSTLELGDSALYLCASSLDSNTEAFFGQGTRLTVV.

About this clone: The read is 3 residues too short to cover the CDR3 end, so that end is filled in from the germline J gene. J is TRBJ1-1 and V is TRBV29-1; 8 bases fit TRBD1. The V gene's germline CDR1 is SQVTM and CDR2 ANQGSEA. The length of the CDR3 is 13 residues. The V and J ends lost 5 bases and 4 bases, in that order; junction bases with no gene match: 6. CDR3 bases read: TGCAGCGTTTCAGGGGGCTCAAGCACTGAA. It specifies CSVSGGSSTE. The entire CDR3 sequence reads CSVSGGSSTEAFF.

Comment on this clone: The CDR3 end falls 3 residues outside the read, so it is completed with the germline J gene. The chain couples TRBV7-2 to TRBJ2-2, with D possibly TRBD1 on 6 matching bases. From germline, CDR1 is SGHTA and CDR2 FQGNSA. The CDR3 sequence is 13 residues long. CDR3 residues: CASSLNRAEKLFF. CDR3 DNA, as far as it was read: TGTGCCAGCAGCTTAAACAGGGCGGAAAAG.

Turning to this clone: The read falls 3 residues short of the CDR3 end, and the missing part is taken from the germline J gene. The rearrangement joins TRBV20-1 to TRBJ1-6, with 8 nucleotides matching TRBD1. This CDR3 has 13 residues. The germline CDR1 and CDR2 sequences are DFQATT and SNEGSKA (reference sequence). The V gene end was trimmed by 6 bases and the J gene end by 7 bases; junction bases not matched to a gene: 5. The CDR3 loop is CSAHDRGNSPLHF. Incomplete CDR3 DNA: TGCAGTGCGCACGACAGGGGCAATTCACCC.

In regard to this clone: The read falls 3 residues short of the CDR3 end, and the missing part is taken from the germline J gene. The chain employs TRBV4-1 and TRBJ1-3; D possibly corresponds to TRBD1 (5 bases). The CDR3 loop spans 14 amino acids. CDR1 is MGHRA and CDR2 is YSYEKL in the germline V gene. V was cut by 3 bases and J by 2 bases, with 8 bases left in between. The sequenced part of the CDR3 DNA is TGCGCCAGCAGCCATCAAGGGGCTGGAAACACC. Translated: CASSHQGAGNT. The whole CDR3 is CASSHQGAGNTIYF.

In the case of this clone: The sequence runs out 3 residues before the end of the CDR3; the remainder is reconstructed from the germline J gene. This rearrangement joins TRBV29-1 to TRBJ2-5; the D is unclear. The CDR3 is 10 amino acids. The V end lost 7 bases, the J end lost 2 bases, and 5 bases lay between the germline ends. Germline values: CDR1 SQVTM, CDR2 ANQGSEA. Incomplete CDR3 DNA: TGCAGCGGGGCACAAGAGACC. It is translated as CSGAQET. The whole CDR3 sequence is CSGAQETQYF. The entire variable domain, with the rest obtained from reference TRBV29-1 and TRBJ2-5, is as follows: SAVISQKPSRDICQRGTSLTIQCQVDSQVTMMFWYRQQPGQSLTLIATANQGSEATYESGFVIDKFPISRPNLTFSTLTVSNMSPEDSSIYLCSGAQETQYFGPGTRLLVL.

Concerning this clone itself: The CDR3 end falls 3 residues outside the read, so it is completed with the germline J gene. The V gene is TRBV9, the J gene TRBJ2-3; maybe TRBD2 (5 bases). Trimming shortened V by 0 bases and J by 2 bases, and 7 bases separated the two germline ends. Germline V CDR1 and CDR2: SGDLS, YYNGEE. The CDR3 totals 14 residues. CDR3 loop: CASSVGLTTDTQYF. The covered CDR3 bases are TGTGCCAGCAGCGTAGGACTAACCACAGATACG.

About this clone itself: The missing CDR3 end, 3 residues past where the read stops, is filled in from the germline J gene. This chain connects TRBV5-1 to TRBJ2-3; TRBD1 aligns across 9 bases. This CDR3 has 14 amino acids. Per germline, CDR1 SGHRS and CDR2 YFSETQ. This chain's CDR3 is CASSTGQGNQPQYF. The covered CDR3 bases are TGCGCCAGCAGCACGGGACAGGGTAACCAGCCG.

CDR3 sequence reads: CASQSGSSYEAFF. The sequenced CDR3 bases are TGTGCCTCACAATCGGGGTCCTCCTACGAG. The rearrangement joins TRBV7-9 to TRBJ1-1; the D is unclear. The read gets to within 3 residues of the CDR3 end, and the germline J gene fills in the rest. Germline CDR1 and CDR2: SEHNR and FQNEAQ (reference sequence). CDR3 length: 13 residues.